The 25 T cell receptor beta chains in this list originate from one sample, sequenced in a study of T-cell reconstitution after alpha-beta-depleted transplantation in children. Unique molecular identifiers tagged the TCRbeta library. One entry per CDR3 protein, called by TCRdb with MiXCR from the PCR reads. The sample lists hundreds of thousands of distinct CDR3 sequences, around 19% occurring once. Source: PBMCs from the stem cell graft donor, taken from the stem cell graft. These receptors were taken from a human donor who donated a stem cell graft to a child with acute lymphoblastic leukemia.

V gene TRBV12-3 or TRBV12-4 combines with J gene TRBJ2-3; 10 positions agree with TRBD2. This CDR3 is built from 17 residues. V lost 3 bases and J lost 5; bases outside the gene matches: 11. CDR3 region: CASSLIWASGSVDTQYF. In nucleotides, the CDR3 is TGTGCCAGCAGTTTGATCTGGGCTAGCGGGAGTGTAGATACGCAGTATTTT.

The chain couples TRBV20-1 to TRBJ2-7, with 8 nucleotides matching TRBD2. This CDR3 region has 13 residues. Germline-derived CDR1 and CDR2 are DFQATT and SNEGSKA (reference sequence). J gave up 0 bases and V 6 bases, and 4 bases lay outside the gene matches. The CDR3 nucleotides read TGCAGTGCGGGACTAGAGTCCTCCTACGAGCAGTACTTC. Its translation: CSAGLESSYEQYF.

This clonotype was picked up a small number of times. The rearrangement uses TRBV5-4 and TRBJ2-7; 7 nucleotides match TRBD1. Germline trimming cut 2 bases from V and 0 bases from J; bases unmatched to any gene: 8. CDR1 is SGHNT, CDR2 YYREEE, per germline (reference sequence). The CDR3 spans 16 residues. The CDR3 sequence is CASSFGYTGASYEQYF. The CDR3 DNA reads as TGTGCCAGCAGCTTCGGATACACAGGGGCCTCCTACGAGCAGTACTTC.

J is TRBJ1-2 and V is TRBV6-5; no clear D gene. Trimming removed 0 bases from V and 10 bases from J, with 9 bases in between. Per the germline V gene, CDR1 is MNHEY and CDR2 is SVGAGI. The CDR3 is 12 amino acids. The CDR3: CASSYSSTDYTF. The CDR3 DNA reads TGTGCCAGCAGTTACTCATCGACGGACTACACCTTC.

In its sample, this clonotype was seen a few times. This chain's CDR3 is CATSREYVYEQYF. In DNA, the CDR3 is TGTGCCACCAGCAGAGAGTATGTTTACGAGCAGTACTTC. The rearrangement uses TRBV15 and TRBJ2-7; no clear D gene. The CDR3 spans 13 residues. Germline V gene data show CDR1 as LNHNV and CDR2 as YYDKDF (reference sequence). Trimming shortened V by 0 bases and J by 4 bases, and 7 bases separated the two germline ends. Using reference TRBV15 and TRBJ2-7 for the parts outside the CDR3, the full variable domain is DAMVIQNPRYQVTQFGKPVTLSCSQTLNHNVMYWYQQKSSQAPKLLFHYYDKDFNNEADTPDNFQSRRPNTSFCFLDIRSPGLGDTAMYLCATSREYVYEQYFGPGTRLTVT.

The DNA for the CDR3 is TGTGCCAGCAGTTCGTGGGTCGTGGGGAATGAGCAGTTCTTC. It translates to CASSSWVVGNEQFF. This chain uses TRBV12-3 or TRBV12-4 with TRBJ2-1; D gene unclear. V shed 4 bases and J shed 7 bases, with 14 bases lying between them. CDR3 length: 14 residues.

The chain uses TRBV12-3 or TRBV12-4 and TRBJ1-5; D perhaps matches TRBD1 (6 bases). V shed 7 bases and J shed 0 bases, with 13 bases lying between them. CDR3 length equals 15 residues. CDR3 sequence: CASTLDSHSNQPQHF. The CDR3 nucleotides are TGTGCCAGCACCCTGGACAGCCATAGCAATCAGCCCCAGCATTTT.

This clonotype was seen only a few times. The rearrangement links TRBV16 to TRBJ1-2; TRBD1 matches 8 bases. Germline values: CDR1 KGHSY, CDR2 FQNENV. The length of the CDR3 is 16 residues. Germline trimming cut 4 bases from V and 3 bases from J; bases unmatched to any gene: 10. CDR3 in amino acids: CASSPVSDRGDYGYTF. CDR3 in DNA: TGTGCCAGCAGCCCCGTCTCTGACAGGGGAGACTATGGCTACACCTTC.

V gene TRBV15 combines with J gene TRBJ2-2, with TRBD1 matching 8 bases. V lost 3 bases, J lost 7 bases, and 4 bases stayed unmatched. The CDR3 totals 14 residues. The germline gives CDR1 LNHNV, CDR2 YYDKDF (reference sequence). CDR3 region: CATSRDRAGGELFF. CDR3 sequence (DNA): TGTGCCACCAGCAGGGACAGGGCGGGCGGGGAGCTGTTTTTT.

This clonotype appeared a few times. V usage is TRBV5-1 and J usage is TRBJ1-2; D gene ambiguous. The CDR3 has 15 amino acids. Germline assignment: CDR1 SGHRS and CDR2 YFSETQ. With 4 bases removed from V and 4 bases from J, the gap between germline ends came to 17 bases. The DNA of the CDR3 is TGCGCCAGCAGCCAAGAGACGGCGTCGATCTATGGCTACACCTTC. It codes for CASSQETASIYGYTF.

The CDR3 sequence is CASSLTANYEQYF. The CDR3 nucleotides are TGTGCCAGCAGTTTGACTGCAAACTACGAGCAGTACTTC. This sequence joins TRBV5-6 and TRBJ2-7, with D uncertain. The CDR3 is 13 amino acids. V lost 5 bases and J lost 3, with 12 bases in between. In germline, CDR1 is SGHDT, CDR2 YYEEEE.

This clonotype was picked up many times. J is TRBJ2-1 and V is TRBV5-1; 8 bases match TRBD2. The V segment lost 3 bases and the J segment 0 bases; nucleotides outside the gene matches: 8. Per the germline V gene, CDR1 is SGHRS and CDR2 is YFSETQ. This CDR3 has 17 amino acids. Here the CDR3 DNA reads TGCGCCAGCAGCTGGGGCCTAGCGGGTAGCTCCTACAATGAGCAGTTCTTC. It translates to CASSWGLAGSSYNEQFF.

This clonotype was found a few times. The chain employs TRBV3-1 and TRBJ1-1; D is ambiguous. This CDR3 is built from 14 residues. Germline-derived CDR1 and CDR2 are LGHDT and YNNKEL (reference sequence). Between the trimmed V and J ends, which lost 2 bases and 1 base, there was a span of 8 bases. Here the CDR3 reads CASSQLYENTEAFF. In DNA form, the CDR3 reads TGTGCCAGCAGCCAACTATACGAGAACACTGAAGCTTTCTTT.

V is TRBV3-2 and J is TRBJ1-4; the D call in the table, TRBD1, was not verified against the DNA. TRBV3-2 has pseudogene status. CDR3 length: 14 residues. The CDR3 DNA reads TGTGCCAGCGGGAATTCGGGGATAGGGGAAAAACTGTTTTTT. This encodes CASGNSGIGEKLFF.

This rearrangement joins TRBV29-1 to TRBJ2-3; the D is unclear. Trimming took 7 bases from V and 4 from J, leaving 15 bases between them. The CDR3 contains 13 residues. Germline CDR1 SQVTM, CDR2 ANQGSEA. The CDR3 bases are TGCAGCGCCCCCAGGAGTAAGGCAGATACGCAGTATTTT. This sequence encodes CSAPRSKADTQYF.

The J gene is TRBJ2-1, the V gene TRBV29-1, with D possibly being TRBD2 (6 bases). Trimming removed 6 bases from V and 7 bases from J, with 28 bases in between. This CDR3 is 17 amino acids long. CDR1 is SQVTM, CDR2 ANQGSEA, per germline. CDR3 DNA sequence: TGCAGCGTCTGGCCACAAACTAGGCGGGGCGATTTGAATGAGCAGTTCTTC. Its protein product is CSVWPQTRRGDLNEQFF.

V and J are TRBV28 and TRBJ2-4; no definite D call. The germline V gene has CDR1 MDHEN and CDR2 SYDVKM. V shed 5 bases and J shed 0 bases, with 17 bases lying between them. The CDR3 is made up of 17 amino acids. The CDR3 loop reads CASSLFTEALAKNIQYF. In DNA, the CDR3 is TGTGCCAGCAGTCTTTTCACTGAGGCTTTAGCCAAAAACATTCAGTACTTC.

The sample holds a few counts of this clonotype. The chain couples TRBV20-1 to TRBJ1-5, with 9 positions matching TRBD1. The V gene end was trimmed by 0 bases and the J gene end by 0 bases; junction bases not matched to a gene: 9. The CDR3 loop spans 18 amino acids. Looked up from germline, CDR1 is DFQATT and CDR2 is SNEGSKA (reference sequence). The CDR3 spells CSARDPTGGTYSNQPQHF. The CDR3, as DNA: TGCAGTGCTAGAGATCCGACAGGGGGGACGTATAGCAATCAGCCCCAGCATTTT.

The genes are TRBV29-1 and TRBJ1-4, with D possibly TRBD1 on 6 matching bases. Per the germline V gene, CDR1 is SQVTM and CDR2 is ANQGSEA. V shed 5 bases and J shed 2 bases, with 9 bases lying between them. CDR3 length equals 13 residues. The CDR3 DNA sequence: TGCAGCGTTTCAGGGGCCACTAATGAAAAACTGTTTTTT. Its protein is CSVSGATNEKLFF.

This clonotype has just a few counts. The chain uses TRBV29-1 and TRBJ1-5; 7 nucleotides agree with TRBD1. The CDR3 extends over 14 amino acids. The V segment lost 1 base and the J segment 6 bases; nucleotides outside the gene matches: 6. Germline values: CDR1 SQVTM, CDR2 ANQGSEA. For the CDR3, the DNA is TGCAGCGTTGAAGGAACAGGGGAGGGTCAGCCCCAGCATTTT. Translation: CSVEGTGEGQPQHF.

The chain links TRBV9 to TRBJ1-5; TRBD1 might be the D (5 bases). The CDR3 is 15 residues long. Trimming stripped 3 bases from V and 1 base from J, with 11 bases between. CDR1 and CDR2 from the germline V gene are SGDLS and YYNGEE. CDR3 region: CASSAQGISNQPQHF. In DNA form, the CDR3 reads TGTGCCAGCAGCGCCCAGGGTATAAGCAATCAGCCCCAGCATTTT.

This clonotype was recorded a few times. V is TRBV7-3 and J is TRBJ2-5; 10 nucleotides match TRBD2. The CDR3 loop spans 15 amino acids. Germline CDR1 and CDR2: SGHTA and FQGTGA. The junction had 4 bases not matched to a gene; V was cut back by 4 bases and J by 2 bases. The DNA of the CDR3 is TGTGCCAGCAGCTCCGGGACTAGCGATCAAGAGACCCAGTACTTC. It codes for CASSSGTSDQETQYF.

This clonotype occurred a few times. V usage is TRBV12-3 or TRBV12-4 and J usage is TRBJ1-6, with no clear D. Trimming took 3 bases from V and 7 from J, leaving 10 bases between them. The CDR3 spans 14 residues. This CDR3 is CASSFPGPNSPLHF. The CDR3 DNA reads as TGTGCCAGCAGTTTTCCGGGCCCGAATTCACCCCTCCACTTT.

This clonotype appeared a few times. CDR3 in DNA: TGTGCCACCAGCAGAGAAGGGACTAGTTTCAATGAGCAGTTCTTC. It encodes CATSREGTSFNEQFF. The J gene is TRBJ2-1, the V gene TRBV15, with TRBD2 matching 8 bases. The germline V gene has CDR1 LNHNV and CDR2 YYDKDF (reference sequence). This CDR3 has 15 residues. V trimming: 0 bases; J trimming: 6 bases; junction bases outside the gene matches: 4.

The chain joins TRBV5-5 to TRBJ2-4; TRBD1 matches 9 bases. V lost 0 bases and J lost 6; bases outside the gene matches: 1. This CDR3 has 14 residues. CDR1 SGHKS and CDR2 YYEKEE come from the germline V gene (reference sequence). The CDR3 coding sequence is TGTGCCAGCAGCTTGGAGACAGGGGGAAACATTCAGTACTTC. Translating it yields CASSLETGGNIQYF.